The clone carrying this T cell receptor (beta chain) showed up just once. The entry originates in a study of blood T cell repertoires in COVID-19. At the level of the study: Sites in the United States, Italy and Spain provided acute and convalescent COVID-19 samples. PBMCs, B-cell-depleted T cells, or T cells were the source of the cDNA or gDNA that made up the material.

In the original processing: Nucleated cell counts were estimated from reference gene primer amplification. Method: immunoSEQ multiplex PCR; TCRdb's copy keeps in-frame clones and lacks some. For V, J and clone size, that table is used; D and trimming come from the DNA. The sample contains fewer than 200,000 clones, roughly 80% of which appear only once. Trimming took 5 bases from V and 2 from J, leaving 17 bases between them. This CDR3 is 16 amino acids long. Germline V lookup: CDR1 MDHEN, CDR2 SYDVKM. V and J are TRBV28 and TRBJ2-3, with D tentatively TRBD2 (6 bases). The sequenced material came from peripheral blood. This TCR was sampled from a man in his sixties with acute or convalescent COVID-19. CDR3: CASSIPSGLTTDTQYF. CDR3 in DNA: TGTGCCAGCAGTATACCCTCGGGACTCACCACAGATACGCAGTATTTT.